This is a list of T cell receptor beta chains from one sample in a study of regulatory T cells in long-lasting Graves disease. TCRdb itself ran the multiplex PCR reads through MiXCR, one entry per CDR3 protein. This table has 410,000 or so distinct CDR3 sequences, under 15% appearing once. The sample was also linked to a second study, of T cells in Graves' hyperthyroidism and ophthalmopathy.

The sequencing here drew on peripheral blood mononuclear cells (PBMCs), taken at new diagnosis, from a patient treated with antithyroid drugs. These receptors were collected from a woman in her twenties or thirties with Graves disease. CDR3s include the opening cysteine and the closing phenylalanine or tryptophan. The D gene is left open where the match is weak. A row's size may be missing; if present it is once, few, many or a size class.

J	V	size	D	DNA	CDR3
TRBJ2-2	TRBV14	few	.	TGTGCCAGCAGCCGGTTACGTGGGTCGGGCACCGGGGAGCTGTTTTTT	CASSRLRGSGTGELFF
TRBJ2-3	TRBV11-1	many	.	TGTGCCAGCAGCATATCTAGAGACTCCACAGATACGCAGTATTTT	CASSISRDSTDTQYF
TRBJ2-7	TRBV28	many	TRBD2	TGTGCCAGCAGTTTAGCGGGCCGTACTAGCGGGACCTACGAGCAGTACTTC	CASSLAGRTSGTYEQYF
TRBJ1-1	TRBV30	many	.	TGTGCCTGGTTTGGCCTGAACACTGAAGCTTTCTTT	CAWFGLNTEAFF
TRBJ1-2	TRBV27	.	.	TGTGCCAGCAGTTTGATGGGAGTTGGCTACACCTTC	CASSLMGVGYTF
TRBJ1-2	TRBV6-1	many	.	TGTGCCAGCAGTCAGGGCCCCCTAGGGTATGGCTACACCTTC	CASSQGPLGYGYTF
TRBJ2-2	TRBV7-7	.	.	TGTGCCAGCAGCACCACCCGGGACCGCGAAGGGGATGTTGACACCGGGGAGCTGTTTTTT	CASSTTRDREGDVDTGELFF
TRBJ1-3	TRBV6-1	many	.	TGTGCCAGTAGTGCGAGCTCTGGAAACACCATATATTTT	CASSASSGNTIYF
TRBJ1-5	TRBV24-1	.	TRBD1	TGTGCCACCAGTGTCGGGACAGGGAGCAATCAGCCCCAGCATTTT	CATSVGTGSNQPQHF
TRBJ2-2	TRBV6-1	many	.	TGTGCCAGCAGTAAACAGGCGAACACCGGGGAGCTGTTTTTT	CASSKQANTGELFF
TRBJ2-5	TRBV6-1	many	TRBD2	TGTGCCAGCAGCAACCTAGCGGGACCACAAGAGACCCAGTACTTC	CASSNLAGPQETQYF
TRBJ2-1	TRBV12-3/TRBV12-4	many	.	TGTGCCAGCAGAAGAGTGGGGGAGTACAATGAGCAGTTCTTC	CASRRVGEYNEQFF
TRBJ2-1	TRBV5-1	few	.	TGCGCCAGCAGCCCGTACGACCCGGTGGGCTCCTACAATGAGCAGTTCTTC	CASSPYDPVGSYNEQFF
TRBJ1-6	TRBV7-3	few	.	TGTGCCAGCAGCGACTCCACTAATTCACCCCTCCACTTT	CASSDSTNSPLHF
TRBJ2-7	TRBV29-1	many	TRBD2	TGCAGCGTTGAGGGGGAGGGGTCATCCTACGAGCAGTACTTC	CSVEGEGSSYEQYF
TRBJ1-1	TRBV5-6	.	.	TGTGCCAGCAGCGCGGGGAGAAAAGCTTTCTTT	CASSAGRKAFF
TRBJ2-1	TRBV6-5	many	.	TGTGCCAGCAGTTACACGATCCTAGCGAGCTACAATGAGCAGTTCTTC	CASSYTILASYNEQFF
TRBJ2-2	TRBV6-6	.	.	TGTGCCAGCGGTTACATGGGGAACACCGGGGAGCTGTTTTTT	CASGYMGNTGELFF
TRBJ1-2	TRBV15	.	.	TGTGCCACCAGCAGAGATTACGCACTCGGGGGGAGTGATGGCTACACCTTC	CATSRDYALGGSDGYTF
TRBJ2-7	TRBV5-6	few	.	TGTGCCAGCAGCTACTCATCAACAGGCCTCGAGCAGTACTTC	CASSYSSTGLEQYF
TRBJ2-5	TRBV10-1	many	.	TGCGCCAGCAGTCCGAATCGAGGTGGAACCCAGTACTTC	CASSPNRGGTQYF
TRBJ2-7	TRBV14	.	TRBD1	TGTGCCAGCAGCCAAGAATGGACAGGGACCTACGAGCAGTACTTC	CASSQEWTGTYEQYF
TRBJ2-7	TRBV20-1	many	TRBD2	TGCAGTGCAACCCGGACTAGCGGGGGTTTCTCTGCCTACGAGCAGTACTTC	CSATRTSGGFSAYEQYF
TRBJ1-6	TRBV18	few	.	TGTGCCAGCTCACCGCCGGCTCCCGCTCGGTCACCCCTCCACTTT	CASSPPAPARSPLHF
TRBJ1-1	TRBV12-5	many	TRBD1	TGTGCTAGTGGTTTAAGCCCCAAGGGGGCTGTGACCACTGAAGCTTTCTTT	CASGLSPKGAVTTEAFF
TRBJ2-7	TRBV2	many	.	TGTGCCAGCAGTGAAAGAATCCTAGCGCCTTACGAGCAGTACTTC	CASSERILAPYEQYF
TRBJ2-1	TRBV2	many	TRBD2	TGTGCCAGCTCGAACGGGAGGGCCTCCTACAATGAGCAGTTCTTC	CASSNGRASYNEQFF
TRBJ2-3	TRBV7-3	many	.	TGTGCCAGCAGCCAGGTCCGGGGAGATACGCAGTATTTT	CASSQVRGDTQYF
TRBJ2-7	TRBV20-1	many	TRBD2	TGCAGTGCCCAGTACCCGGGACTAGCGGGAGTTACTTTGCTCTACGAGCAGTACTTC	CSAQYPGLAGVTLLYEQYF
TRBJ1-1	TRBV11-2	once	TRBD1	TGTGCCAGCAGCCGACAGGGAGGGAACACTGAAGCTTTCTTT	CASSRQGGNTEAFF
TRBJ2-5	TRBV5-1	.	.	TGCGCCAGCAGCTTGATAGCCCAAGAGACCCAGTACTTC	CASSLIAQETQYF
TRBJ2-1	TRBV18	many	.	TGTGCCAGCTCACCACCCCTGCAGGGACCCTACAATGAGCAGTTCTTC	CASSPPLQGPYNEQFF
TRBJ2-2	TRBV7-2	few	.	TGTGCCAGCATTGCGCCGAACACCGGGGAGCTGTTTTTT	CASIAPNTGELFF
TRBJ2-5	TRBV6-1	many	.	TGTGCCAGCAGAAGGACATCGGGAGAGACCCAGTACTTC	CASRRTSGETQYF
TRBJ2-2	TRBV2	many	.	TGTGCCAGCAGGCGGGACTGGAACACCGGGGAGCTGTTTTTT	CASRRDWNTGELFF
TRBJ2-3	TRBV11-2	.	.	TGTGCCAGCAGCTATGGGCTCACAGATACGCAGTATTTT	CASSYGLTDTQYF
TRBJ2-3	TRBV28	many	.	TGTGCCAGCAGTAAGGGAGCAGATACGCAGTATTTT	CASSKGADTQYF
TRBJ2-2	TRBV7-3	.	.	TGTGCCAGCAGCTCCGCCAGCACCGGGGAGCTGTTTTTT	CASSSASTGELFF
TRBJ2-1	TRBV20-1	many	.	TGCAGTGCTAGAGAGCCCCCCTACAATGAGCAGTTCTTC	CSAREPPYNEQFF
TRBJ2-1	TRBV4-2	.	TRBD2	TGTGCCAGCAGCCCTAGCGGGGCCCGCTCCTACAATGAGCAGTTCTTC	CASSPSGARSYNEQFF
TRBJ1-1	TRBV19	.	.	TGTGCCAGTAGTATAGGTCCGGAACTCTGGGCTGAAGCTTTCTTT	CASSIGPELWAEAFF
TRBJ2-7	TRBV13	once	TRBD2	TGTGCCAGCAGCTCCAGCGGGGGCCAGGCCTACGAGCAGTACTTC	CASSSSGGQAYEQYF
TRBJ2-1	TRBV6-5	few	.	TGTGCCAGCAGTTTTGGTTCCAACAATGAGCAGTTCTTC	CASSFGSNNEQFF
TRBJ2-7	TRBV5-1	many	TRBD2	TGTGCCAGCAGTGGGACTAGCGGGAGTTACGAGCAGTACTTC	CASSGTSGSYEQYF
TRBJ2-3	TRBV18	few	.	TGTGCCAGCTCACCTGGGGATACGCAGTGTTTT	CASSPGDTQCF
TRBJ2-3	TRBV20-1	many	TRBD2	TGCAGTGCTAGACGCGGACTAGCGGGACTCACAGATACGCAGTATTTT	CSARRGLAGLTDTQYF